This is a list of T cell receptor beta chains from one sample in a study of beta chain features in type 1 diabetes. TCRdb's copy holds only in-frame clones and misses some; the assay was immunoSEQ multiplex PCR. The profile shows about 320,000 clones, around 15% of them singletons. Sequencing was performed on central memory CD4+ T cells from blood. The receptors originated from a man younger than 40 in good health. The CDR3 runs from the conserved cysteine through the conserved F or W. A D gene is named only where the DNA matches it firmly. Not all rows give a size; the values are once, few, many and, for expanded clones, a class.

d_call: TRBD2; clone_size: .; j_call: TRBJ2-3; v_call: TRBV5-4; cdr3_nt: TGCGCCAGCAGCCAGGGACCTAGCGGGGGGGCCTCGGATACGCAGTATTTT; cdr3_aa: CASSQGPSGGASDTQYF
d_call: .; clone_size: .; j_call: TRBJ2-7; v_call: TRBV7-8; cdr3_nt: TGTGCCAGCAGCTTAGACAGGCCGCCCGCCTACGAGCAGTACTTC; cdr3_aa: CASSLDRPPAYEQYF
d_call: TRBD2; clone_size: few; j_call: TRBJ2-1; v_call: TRBV11-3; cdr3_nt: TGTGCCAGCAGCTTAGGCTGGACTAGCGGGCGCGAGCAGTTCTTC; cdr3_aa: CASSLGWTSGREQFF
d_call: .; clone_size: .; j_call: TRBJ2-2; v_call: TRBV18; cdr3_nt: TGTGCCAGCTCACCCGGACGTACGAACACCGGGGAGCTGTTTTTT; cdr3_aa: CASSPGRTNTGELFF
d_call: TRBD2; clone_size: .; j_call: TRBJ2-2; v_call: TRBV6-1; cdr3_nt: TGTGCCAGCTGGCGGGAGGAAAGGACCGGGGAGCTGTTTTTT; cdr3_aa: CASWREERTGELFF
d_call: .; clone_size: .; j_call: TRBJ2-7; v_call: TRBV7-2; cdr3_nt: TGTGCCAGCAGCTTAGTGGGCAGCCCCAGGGATCGGGAGCAGTACTTC; cdr3_aa: CASSLVGSPRDREQYF
d_call: .; clone_size: .; j_call: TRBJ2-5; v_call: TRBV9; cdr3_nt: TGTGCCAGCAGTCAAAGCCCCAGGTATGGGGAGACCCAGTACTTC; cdr3_aa: CASSQSPRYGETQYF
d_call: .; clone_size: many; j_call: TRBJ2-1; v_call: TRBV2; cdr3_nt: TGTGCCAGCAGGGCCTCCCAGGACAATGAGCAGTTCTTC; cdr3_aa: CASRASQDNEQFF
d_call: .; clone_size: few; j_call: TRBJ1-2; v_call: TRBV25-1; cdr3_nt: TGTGCCAGCAGTGAATGGGGTTATGGCTACACCTTC; cdr3_aa: CASSEWGYGYTF
d_call: .; clone_size: many; j_call: TRBJ1-6; v_call: TRBV7-2; cdr3_nt: TGTGCCAGCAGCTTAGGCTCTATTAATTCACCCCTCCACTTT; cdr3_aa: CASSLGSINSPLHF
d_call: .; clone_size: .; j_call: TRBJ1-3; v_call: TRBV9; cdr3_nt: TGTGCCAGCAGCGGGGGAATCTCTGGAAACACCATATATTTT; cdr3_aa: CASSGGISGNTIYF
d_call: .; clone_size: .; j_call: TRBJ2-6; v_call: TRBV2; cdr3_nt: TGTGCCAGCAGTGACGGGGGCTATAACGACGTCCTGACTTTC; cdr3_aa: CASSDGGYNDVLTF
d_call: TRBD1; clone_size: .; j_call: TRBJ1-5; v_call: TRBV9; cdr3_nt: TGTGCCAGCAGCTACTCCGGGACAGGCAATCAGCCCCAGCATTTT; cdr3_aa: CASSYSGTGNQPQHF
d_call: .; clone_size: few; j_call: TRBJ1-1; v_call: TRBV5-1; cdr3_nt: TGCGCGCGCTGGGGCAGGGGAGAGACCACTGAAGCTTTCTTT; cdr3_aa: CARWGRGETTEAFF
d_call: .; clone_size: .; j_call: TRBJ1-2; v_call: TRBV5-4; cdr3_nt: TGTGCCAGCAGCGTCCACAATGGCTATGGCTACACCTTC; cdr3_aa: CASSVHNGYGYTF
d_call: .; clone_size: .; j_call: TRBJ2-3; v_call: TRBV7-2; cdr3_nt: TGTGCCAGCAGCTTGAGGGGGGTGAGGGATACGCAGTATTTT; cdr3_aa: CASSLRGVRDTQYF
d_call: .; clone_size: .; j_call: TRBJ2-5; v_call: TRBV5-4; cdr3_nt: TGTGCCAGCAGCTTGCGACTAAACCAAGAGACCCAGTACTTC; cdr3_aa: CASSLRLNQETQYF
d_call: .; clone_size: .; j_call: TRBJ2-4; v_call: TRBV5-4; cdr3_nt: TGTGCCAGCAGCTTGTACAGACTAGCCAAAAACATTCAGTACTTC; cdr3_aa: CASSLYRLAKNIQYF
d_call: .; clone_size: few; j_call: TRBJ2-5; v_call: TRBV19; cdr3_nt: TGTGCCAGTAGTATGAGCAGGGCTAAGACCCAGTACTTC; cdr3_aa: CASSMSRAKTQYF
d_call: .; clone_size: .; j_call: TRBJ1-5; v_call: TRBV4-1; cdr3_nt: TGCGCCAGCAGCCAAGGGGGGGAGCCCCAGCATTTT; cdr3_aa: CASSQGGEPQHF
d_call: .; clone_size: few; j_call: TRBJ2-5; v_call: TRBV6-6; cdr3_nt: TGTGCCAGCAGAGATTTCGCGGGTGGCCAAGAGACCCAGTACTTC; cdr3_aa: CASRDFAGGQETQYF
d_call: TRBD1; clone_size: few; j_call: TRBJ2-6; v_call: TRBV11-3; cdr3_nt: TGTGCCAGCAGCGGTCGGGGACAGTTCTCTGGGGCCAACGTCCTGACTTTC; cdr3_aa: CASSGRGQFSGANVLTF
d_call: TRBD1; clone_size: few; j_call: TRBJ1-5; v_call: TRBV6-5; cdr3_nt: TGTGCCAGCAGTTGGGACAGACACAATCAGCCCCAGCATTTT; cdr3_aa: CASSWDRHNQPQHF
d_call: .; clone_size: .; j_call: TRBJ2-7; v_call: TRBV27; cdr3_nt: TGTGCCAGCGCCCCCCGGCCGGACAGTACGGTGGAGCAGTACTTC; cdr3_aa: CASAPRPDSTVEQYF
d_call: .; clone_size: many; j_call: TRBJ1-1; v_call: TRBV18; cdr3_nt: TGTGCCAGCTCACCCCACAGGGACACTGAAGCTTTCTTT; cdr3_aa: CASSPHRDTEAFF
d_call: .; clone_size: few; j_call: TRBJ2-2; v_call: TRBV4-3; cdr3_nt: TGCGCCAGCAGCCAAGAGGTCGGGGGTAACACCGGGGAGCTGTTTTTT; cdr3_aa: CASSQEVGGNTGELFF
d_call: .; clone_size: .; j_call: TRBJ2-7; v_call: TRBV12-5; cdr3_nt: TGTGCTAGTGGTTTGGACTATCCTTCCTACGAGCAGTACTTC; cdr3_aa: CASGLDYPSYEQYF
d_call: .; clone_size: few; j_call: TRBJ2-2; v_call: TRBV6-5; cdr3_nt: TGTGCCAGCAGTTCCGCAGGGAGGGGGAGTTCCGGGGAGCTGTTTTTT; cdr3_aa: CASSSAGRGSSGELFF
d_call: TRBD1; clone_size: few; j_call: TRBJ1-6; v_call: TRBV5-4; cdr3_nt: TGTGCCAGCAAAGGAGGGGGCAATTCACCCCTCCACTTT; cdr3_aa: CASKGGGNSPLHF
d_call: .; clone_size: .; j_call: TRBJ2-1; v_call: TRBV7-3; cdr3_nt: TGTGCCAGCAGCTTAAATCTGGACTACTTAAACAATGAGCAGTTCTTC; cdr3_aa: CASSLNLDYLNNEQFF
d_call: .; clone_size: .; j_call: TRBJ1-2; v_call: TRBV9; cdr3_nt: TGTGCCAGCAGCGCTAGGGCAGATACTAACTATGGCTACACCTTC; cdr3_aa: CASSARADTNYGYTF
d_call: .; clone_size: .; j_call: TRBJ2-1; v_call: TRBV5-1; cdr3_nt: TGCGCCAGCAGCGCCCTATTGGGCGGGCCCAGCTCCTACAATGAGCAGTTCTTC; cdr3_aa: CASSALLGGPSSYNEQFF
d_call: .; clone_size: many; j_call: TRBJ2-7; v_call: TRBV7-2; cdr3_nt: TGTGCCAGCAGCTTAGAGGTAGGGCTTGGCGAGCAGTACTTC; cdr3_aa: CASSLEVGLGEQYF
d_call: .; clone_size: .; j_call: TRBJ2-5; v_call: TRBV7-2; cdr3_nt: TGCGCCAGCAGCTTAGGGTTGGGCAAAGAGACCCAGTACTTC; cdr3_aa: CASSLGLGKETQYF
d_call: TRBD1; clone_size: few; j_call: TRBJ1-2; v_call: TRBV4-2; cdr3_nt: TGTGCCAGCAGCCAAGATTCGGGACAGAACCACTATGGCTACACCTTC; cdr3_aa: CASSQDSGQNHYGYTF
d_call: .; clone_size: few; j_call: TRBJ1-2; v_call: TRBV10-2; cdr3_nt: TGCGCCAGCGCCGGTGGCTATGGCTACACCTTC; cdr3_aa: CASAGGYGYTF
d_call: .; clone_size: .; j_call: TRBJ2-1; v_call: TRBV4-3; cdr3_nt: TGCGCCAGCAGCCAAGAACCTCAGCGGAACTCCTACAATGAGCAGTTCTTC; cdr3_aa: CASSQEPQRNSYNEQFF
d_call: TRBD2; clone_size: few; j_call: TRBJ2-1; v_call: TRBV5-4; cdr3_nt: TGTGCCAGCAGCTTTCCCGGGACTAGCGGGAGCAATGAGCAGTTCTTC; cdr3_aa: CASSFPGTSGSNEQFF
d_call: .; clone_size: .; j_call: TRBJ2-7; v_call: TRBV18; cdr3_nt: TGTGCCAGCTCACCGCACCGCGACGACGAGCAGTACTTC; cdr3_aa: CASSPHRDDEQYF
d_call: .; clone_size: few; j_call: TRBJ2-2; v_call: TRBV29-1; cdr3_nt: TGCAGCGCTCGCGTGGCAGGGAGCACCGGGGAGCTGTTTTTT; cdr3_aa: CSARVAGSTGELFF
d_call: .; clone_size: many; j_call: TRBJ1-4; v_call: TRBV29-1; cdr3_nt: TGCAGCGTTCGTCTTGCAACTAATGAAAAACTGTTTTTT; cdr3_aa: CSVRLATNEKLFF
d_call: .; clone_size: .; j_call: TRBJ2-5; v_call: TRBV7-9; cdr3_nt: TGTGCCAGCAGGCGGGGAGAGGGGGAGACCCAGTACTTC; cdr3_aa: CASRRGEGETQYF
d_call: .; clone_size: few; j_call: TRBJ1-1; v_call: TRBV4-1; cdr3_nt: TGCGCCAGCAGCCCGCAGGGTTCGGGCACTGAAGCTTTCTTT; cdr3_aa: CASSPQGSGTEAFF
d_call: TRBD1; clone_size: .; j_call: TRBJ2-7; v_call: TRBV6-6; cdr3_nt: TGTGCCAGCAGCGACAGGGGCAGATACGAGCAGTACTTC; cdr3_aa: CASSDRGRYEQYF
d_call: .; clone_size: .; j_call: TRBJ1-1; v_call: TRBV7-2; cdr3_nt: TGTGCCAGCAGCAAACACACGAACACTGAAGCTTTCTTT; cdr3_aa: CASSKHTNTEAFF
d_call: .; clone_size: .; j_call: TRBJ1-1; v_call: TRBV4-2; cdr3_nt: TGTGCCAGCAGCAAAGGGAGCAACACTGAAGCTTTCTTT; cdr3_aa: CASSKGSNTEAFF